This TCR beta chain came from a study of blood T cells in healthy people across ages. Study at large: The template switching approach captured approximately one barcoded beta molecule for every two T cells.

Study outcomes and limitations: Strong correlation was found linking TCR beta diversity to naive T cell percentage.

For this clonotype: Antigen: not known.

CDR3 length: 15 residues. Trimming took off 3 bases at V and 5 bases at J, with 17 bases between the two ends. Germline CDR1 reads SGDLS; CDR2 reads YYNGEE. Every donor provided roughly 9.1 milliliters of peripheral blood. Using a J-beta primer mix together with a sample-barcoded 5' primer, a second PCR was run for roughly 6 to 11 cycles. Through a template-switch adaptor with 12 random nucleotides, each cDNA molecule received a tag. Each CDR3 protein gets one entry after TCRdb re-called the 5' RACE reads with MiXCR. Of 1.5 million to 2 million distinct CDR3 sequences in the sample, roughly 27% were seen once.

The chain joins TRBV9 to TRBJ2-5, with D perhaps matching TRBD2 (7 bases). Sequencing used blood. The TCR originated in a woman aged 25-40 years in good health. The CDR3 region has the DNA TGTGCCAGCAGCGCCGAGATGGGGGGGGGCGAGACCCAGTACTTC. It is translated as CASSAEMGGGETQYF.